These T cell receptor beta chains were read from a single sample in a study of T cell repertoires in cytomegalovirus infection. From the reads, TCRdb called clonotypes with MiXCR, one entry per CDR3 protein. Here the sample spans 600,000 to 800,000 distinct CDR3 sequences, 20% to 25% being singletons. The specimen was CD8+ T cells from PBMCs. These receptors all stem from a human donor in good health (CMV status not recorded). Some clones in this sample may be carry-over from other donors' samples. Each CDR3 is given with its conserved first and last residue. D genes are given only for firm matches. Only part of the rows carry a size: once, few, many, or a class if the clone is expanded.

V gene,J gene,D gene,clone size,CDR3 protein,CDR3 DNA
TRBV24-1,TRBJ2-1,NA,NA,CATSDSSMFSSYNEQFF,TGTGCCACCAGTGATTCCTCCATGTTCAGCTCCTACAATGAGCAGTTCTTC
TRBV29-1,TRBJ1-2,NA,few,CSVEWGAAGYGYTF,TGCAGCGTTGAATGGGGGGCTGCAGGATATGGCTACACCTTC
TRBV6-2/TRBV6-3,TRBJ2-7,NA,many,CASSYSGSSYEQYF,TGTGCCAGCAGTTACAGTGGGAGCTCCTACGAGCAGTACTTC
TRBV4-1,TRBJ1-5,TRBD1,NA,CASSLVTGSGNQPQHF,TGCGCCAGCAGCCTGGTGACAGGGTCCGGCAATCAGCCCCAGCATTTT
TRBV7-6,TRBJ2-5,TRBD2,few,CASSLTSGYETQYF,TGTGCCAGCAGCTTAACTAGCGGTTACGAGACCCAGTACTTC
TRBV7-2,TRBJ2-7,TRBD1,many,CASSQYGTAYEQYF,TGTGCCAGCAGCCAATATGGGACAGCCTACGAGCAGTACTTC
TRBV20-1,TRBJ1-2,NA,few,CSARDIDENYGYTF,TGCAGTGCTAGAGACATAGACGAAAACTATGGCTACACCTTC
TRBV3-1,TRBJ1-1,NA,NA,CASRQSWRQSNTEAFF,TGTGCCAGCAGGCAATCCTGGAGACAGTCGAACACTGAAGCTTTCTTT
TRBV28,TRBJ2-1,TRBD2,NA,CASSFERGAGDYNEQFF,TGTGCCAGCAGTTTCGAGCGGGGGGCTGGCGACTACAATGAGCAGTTCTTC
TRBV28,TRBJ1-2,NA,few,CASSSYTVGYGYTF,TGTGCCAGCAGTTCATACACTGTAGGGTATGGCTACACCTTC
TRBV14,TRBJ2-3,NA,few,CASSQLGFLSTDTQYF,TGTGCCAGCAGCCAACTGGGCTTTCTATCCACAGATACGCAGTATTTT
TRBV2,TRBJ2-5,NA,few,CASRVAGAQETQYF,TGTGCCAGCAGAGTGGCGGGGGCCCAAGAGACCCAGTACTTC
TRBV7-2,TRBJ1-2,NA,many,CASSQGLNYGYTF,TGTGCCAGCAGCCAGGGTTTGAACTATGGCTACACCTTC
TRBV7-2,TRBJ2-5,TRBD1,many,CASSLRDRGREETQYF,TGTGCCAGCAGCTTACGGGACAGGGGGCGGGAAGAGACCCAGTACTTC
TRBV28,TRBJ1-5,NA,few,CASSLLAGTGTQPQHF,TGTGCCAGCAGTTTATTAGCGGGAACAGGGACTCAGCCCCAGCATTTT
TRBV6-2/TRBV6-3,TRBJ2-2,NA,many,CASNTGQISLTNTGELFF,TGTGCCAGCAATACGGGACAAATTTCACTGACGAACACCGGGGAGCTGTTTTTT
TRBV2,TRBJ1-2,NA,NA,CASSGGDGLYGYTF,TGTGCCAGCAGTGGGGGAGACGGACTCTATGGCTACACCTTC
TRBV12-5,TRBJ1-5,NA,many,CASGFQRTEVSNQPQHF,TGTGCTAGTGGTTTTCAGCGGACAGAAGTTAGCAATCAGCCCCAGCATTTT
TRBV27,TRBJ1-5,TRBD1,NA,CASRLGTGNQPQHF,TGTGCCAGCAGGCTCGGGACAGGGAATCAGCCCCAGCATTTT
TRBV12-5,TRBJ1-5,TRBD1,NA,CASGLGQGKSNQPQHF,TGTGCTAGTGGTTTGGGACAGGGGAAAAGCAATCAGCCCCAGCATTTT
TRBV11-2,TRBJ2-3,TRBD2,many,CASSPRLAGAPDTQYF,TGTGCCAGCAGCCCGCGACTAGCGGGGGCGCCAGATACGCAGTATTTT
TRBV7-2,TRBJ2-2,NA,many,CASSLSNTGELFF,TGTGCCAGCAGCTTATCAAACACCGGGGAGCTGTTTTTT
TRBV28,TRBJ1-1,NA,few,CASSPLRQAEAFF,TGTGCCAGCAGCCCGCTGAGACAGGCTGAAGCTTTCTTT
TRBV7-9,TRBJ2-6,NA,NA,CASSALINGAGANVLTF,TGTGCCAGCAGCGCCTTAATCAATGGCGCTGGGGCCAACGTCCTGACTTTC
TRBV10-2,TRBJ1-1,NA,few,CASSSPENTEAFF,TGCGCCAGCAGTTCCCCAGAGAACACTGAAGCTTTCTTT
TRBV20-1,TRBJ2-5,TRBD1,NA,CSAVGSGTESRRETQYF,TGCAGTGCGGTGGGGTCGGGGACAGAATCAAGGAGAGAGACCCAGTACTTC